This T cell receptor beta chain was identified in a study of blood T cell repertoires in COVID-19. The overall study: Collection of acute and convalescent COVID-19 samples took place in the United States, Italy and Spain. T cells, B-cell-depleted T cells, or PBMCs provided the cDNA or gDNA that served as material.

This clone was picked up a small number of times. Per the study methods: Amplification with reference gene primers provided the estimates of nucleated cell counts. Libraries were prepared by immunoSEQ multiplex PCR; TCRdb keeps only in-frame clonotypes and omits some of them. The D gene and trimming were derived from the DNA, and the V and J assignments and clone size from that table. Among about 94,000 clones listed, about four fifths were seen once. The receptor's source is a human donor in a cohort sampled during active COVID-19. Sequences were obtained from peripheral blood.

The CDR3 coding sequence is TGTGCCTGGAACGGCGGGAGGTACGAGCAGTACTTC. It translates to CAWNGGRYEQYF. The J gene is TRBJ2-7, the V gene TRBV30; TRBD2 agrees at 8 bases. CDR1 and CDR2 (germline): GTSNPN, SVGIG (reference sequence). The V segment lost 4 bases and the J segment 4 bases; nucleotides outside the gene matches: 3. This CDR3 is 12 amino acids long. Full variable domain (remainder filled in from reference TRBV30 and TRBJ2-7): SQTIHQWPATLVQPVGSPLSLECTVEGTSNPNLYWYRQAAGRGLQLLFYSVGIGQISSEVPQNLSASRPQDRQFILSSKKLLLSDSGFYLCAWNGGRYEQYFGPGTRLTVT.